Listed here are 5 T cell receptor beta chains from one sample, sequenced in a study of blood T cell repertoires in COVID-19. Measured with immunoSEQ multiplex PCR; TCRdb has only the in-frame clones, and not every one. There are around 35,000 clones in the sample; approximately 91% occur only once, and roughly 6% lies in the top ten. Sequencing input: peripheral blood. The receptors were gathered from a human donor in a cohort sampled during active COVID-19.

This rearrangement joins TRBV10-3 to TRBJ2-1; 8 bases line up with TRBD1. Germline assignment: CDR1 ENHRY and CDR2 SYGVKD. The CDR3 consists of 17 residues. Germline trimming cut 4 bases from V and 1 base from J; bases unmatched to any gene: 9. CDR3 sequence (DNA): TGTGCCATCAGTGGGGGCGGACAGGGCCTTTCCTACAATGAGCAGTTCTTC. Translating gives CAISGGGQGLSYNEQFF.

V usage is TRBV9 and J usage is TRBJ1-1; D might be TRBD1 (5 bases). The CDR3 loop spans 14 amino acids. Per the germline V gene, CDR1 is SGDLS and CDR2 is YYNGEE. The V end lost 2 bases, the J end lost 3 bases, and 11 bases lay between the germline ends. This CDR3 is CASSVGGTHTEAFF. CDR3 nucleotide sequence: TGTGCCAGCAGCGTGGGGGGGACCCACACTGAAGCTTTCTTT.

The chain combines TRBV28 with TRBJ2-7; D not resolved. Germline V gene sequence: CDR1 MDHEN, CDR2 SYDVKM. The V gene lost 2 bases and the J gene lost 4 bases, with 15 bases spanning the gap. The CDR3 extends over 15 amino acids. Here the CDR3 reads CASSLRLRGEYEQYF. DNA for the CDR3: TGTGCCAGCAGTTTAAGGTTGCGCGGCGAATACGAGCAGTACTTC.

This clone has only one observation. The DNA of the CDR3 is TGTGCCGCCCGGACAGGGGGAAATCAGCCCCAGCATTTT. Its protein product is CAARTGGNQPQHF. The V and J genes are TRBV28 and TRBJ1-5; 10 positions agree with TRBD1. Trimming at V came to 11 bases and at J to 4 bases, leaving 5 bases not matched to a gene. The germline CDR1 and CDR2 sequences are MDHEN and SYDVKM. There are 13 residues in the CDR3.

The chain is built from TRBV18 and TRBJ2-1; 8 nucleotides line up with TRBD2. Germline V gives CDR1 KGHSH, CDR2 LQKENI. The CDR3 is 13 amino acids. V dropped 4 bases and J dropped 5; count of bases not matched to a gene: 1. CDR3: CASSLAGNNEQFF. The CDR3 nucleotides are TGTGCCAGCTCACTAGCGGGGAACAATGAGCAGTTCTTC.